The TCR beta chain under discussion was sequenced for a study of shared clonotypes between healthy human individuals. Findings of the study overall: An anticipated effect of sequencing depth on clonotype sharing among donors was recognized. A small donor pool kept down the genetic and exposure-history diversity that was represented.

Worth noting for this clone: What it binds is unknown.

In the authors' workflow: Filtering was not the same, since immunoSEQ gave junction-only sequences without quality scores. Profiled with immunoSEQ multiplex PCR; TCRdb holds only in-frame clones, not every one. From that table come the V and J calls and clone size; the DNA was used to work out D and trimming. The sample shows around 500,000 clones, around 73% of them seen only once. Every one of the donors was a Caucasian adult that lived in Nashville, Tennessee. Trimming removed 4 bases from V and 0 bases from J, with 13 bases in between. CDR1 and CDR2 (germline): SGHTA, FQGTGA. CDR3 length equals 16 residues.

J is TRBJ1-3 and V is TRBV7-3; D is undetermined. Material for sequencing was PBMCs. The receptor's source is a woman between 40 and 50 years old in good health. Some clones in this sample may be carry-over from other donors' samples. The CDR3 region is CASSSSGRDSGNTIYF. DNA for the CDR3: TGTGCCAGCAGCTCATCAGGACGGGACTCTGGAAACACCATATATTTT. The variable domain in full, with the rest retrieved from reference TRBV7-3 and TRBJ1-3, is GAGVSQTPSNKVTEKGKYVELRCDPISGHTALYWYRQSLGQGPEFLIYFQGTGAADDSGLPNDRFFAVRPEGSVSTLKIQRTERGDSAVYLCASSSSGRDSGNTIYFGEGSWLTVV.